These T cell receptor beta chains were read from a single sample in a study of blood T cells in healthy people across ages. One entry per CDR3 protein, called by TCRdb with MiXCR from the 5' RACE reads. Of 1,500,000 or so distinct CDR3 sequences listed, 45% to 70% are singletons. Sequencing was done on a sample of blood. The source of these receptors is a man aged 18 to 35 in good health. The CDR3 runs from the conserved cysteine through the conserved F or W. Each record gives: D gene, clone size, J gene, V gene, CDR3 DNA, CDR3 protein. A D gene is named only where the DNA matches it firmly. Size tells how often a clone was seen (once, few, many) or the class of an expanded clone, and some rows leave it out.

D gene: NA
clone size: NA
J gene: TRBJ2-5
V gene: TRBV7-2
CDR3 DNA: TGTGCCAGCAGCTTAGGACAGGTTAAGGAGACCCAGTACTTC
CDR3 protein: CASSLGQVKETQYF

D gene: NA
clone size: once
J gene: TRBJ2-6
V gene: TRBV27
CDR3 DNA: TGTGCCAGCAGTTTTTCGGGATATACTGGGGCCAACGTCCTGACTTTC
CDR3 protein: CASSFSGYTGANVLTF

D gene: TRBD2
clone size: NA
J gene: TRBJ2-3
V gene: TRBV4-3
CDR3 DNA: TGCGCCAGCAGCCAAGATAGTCCAGCGGGGGGACACACAGATACGCAGTATTTT
CDR3 protein: CASSQDSPAGGHTDTQYF

D gene: TRBD1
clone size: NA
J gene: TRBJ2-1
V gene: TRBV27
CDR3 DNA: TGTGCCAGCAGTTACTGGACAGGGGGCATCGATGAGCAGTTCTTC
CDR3 protein: CASSYWTGGIDEQFF

D gene: NA
clone size: NA
J gene: TRBJ2-2
V gene: TRBV29-1
CDR3 DNA: TGCAGCGTTGTCGGTAGCACCGGGGAGCTGTTTTTT
CDR3 protein: CSVVGSTGELFF

D gene: TRBD2
clone size: NA
J gene: TRBJ2-4
V gene: TRBV20-1
CDR3 DNA: TGCAGTGCTAGAGACTCGGGGGGGTTAGCCAAAAACATTCAGTACTTC
CDR3 protein: CSARDSGGLAKNIQYF

D gene: NA
clone size: many
J gene: TRBJ2-4
V gene: TRBV12-3/TRBV12-4
CDR3 DNA: TGTGCCAGCAGAGGGGGAGTGGACATTCAGTACTTC
CDR3 protein: CASRGGVDIQYF

D gene: TRBD1
clone size: NA
J gene: TRBJ1-2
V gene: TRBV4-2
CDR3 DNA: TGTGCCAGCAGTCAAAAGGTGACAGGGGACTATGGCTACACCTTC
CDR3 protein: CASSQKVTGDYGYTF

D gene: NA
clone size: few
J gene: TRBJ1-2
V gene: TRBV2
CDR3 DNA: TGTGCCAGCAGTGACCCCGTGACACGACGGCTCTATGGCTACACCTTC
CDR3 protein: CASSDPVTRRLYGYTF

D gene: TRBD1
clone size: NA
J gene: TRBJ2-7
V gene: TRBV6-6
CDR3 DNA: TGTGCCAGCAGTTACTCTGCAGGGGGCAACGAGCAGTACTTC
CDR3 protein: CASSYSAGGNEQYF

D gene: TRBD2
clone size: NA
J gene: TRBJ2-1
V gene: TRBV5-1
CDR3 DNA: TGCGCCAGCAGCCAAAGGACTAGCGGGACCGATGAGCAGTTCTTC
CDR3 protein: CASSQRTSGTDEQFF

D gene: NA
clone size: NA
J gene: TRBJ2-1
V gene: TRBV29-1
CDR3 DNA: TGCAGCGTTGAAGGTTCACCGGGTGGGAGCTCCTACAATGAGCAGTTCTTC
CDR3 protein: CSVEGSPGGSSYNEQFF

D gene: NA
clone size: NA
J gene: TRBJ2-1
V gene: TRBV29-1
CDR3 DNA: TGCAGCGTTGGGCCTAAAGTGTCATTTAAGGGTGAGCAGTTCTTC
CDR3 protein: CSVGPKVSFKGEQFF

D gene: TRBD2
clone size: NA
J gene: TRBJ2-1
V gene: TRBV5-6
CDR3 DNA: TGTGCCGGCAGCTCCCGGCGGGACTACTACAATGAGCAGTTCTTC
CDR3 protein: CAGSSRRDYYNEQFF

D gene: TRBD2
clone size: few
J gene: TRBJ2-1
V gene: TRBV20-1
CDR3 DNA: TGCAGTGCTACCTCCGGGACTAGCGGGGATTCGCTCTACAATGGGCAGTTCTTC
CDR3 protein: CSATSGTSGDSLYNGQFF

D gene: TRBD1
clone size: few
J gene: TRBJ1-2
V gene: TRBV6-5
CDR3 DNA: TGTGCCAGCAGTTCCCCGGGACAGGGGGAGAGGTATGGCTACACCTTC
CDR3 protein: CASSSPGQGERYGYTF

D gene: NA
clone size: NA
J gene: TRBJ1-2
V gene: TRBV5-1
CDR3 DNA: TGCGCCAGCAGCTTGGATCGGGGATCCTATGGCTACACCTTC
CDR3 protein: CASSLDRGSYGYTF

D gene: NA
clone size: NA
J gene: TRBJ2-7
V gene: TRBV4-3
CDR3 DNA: TGCGCCAGCAGCCAATTCTTAAGGGGGTTACAATTCTACGAGCAGTACTTC
CDR3 protein: CASSQFLRGLQFYEQYF

D gene: NA
clone size: few
J gene: TRBJ2-2
V gene: TRBV11-2
CDR3 DNA: TGTGCCAGCAGCCCTTACGGGACCCTGAACACCGGGGAGCTGTTTTTT
CDR3 protein: CASSPYGTLNTGELFF

D gene: NA
clone size: NA
J gene: TRBJ2-5
V gene: TRBV12-3/TRBV12-4
CDR3 DNA: TGTGCCAGCAGTTTAGTGGATTTCGAAGAGACCCAGTACTTC
CDR3 protein: CASSLVDFEETQYF